This T cell receptor (beta chain) was retrieved from a study of T-cell memory formation after mild COVID-19. The CDR3 spans 13 residues. Trimming took 4 bases from V and 2 from J, leaving 11 bases between them. Germline values: CDR1 SQVTM, CDR2 ANQGSEA. UMIs and sample barcodes were carried by the TCR alpha and TCR beta cDNA libraries that 5'RACE produced using constant-segment primers. Using its own MiXCR run on the 5' RACE reads, TCRdb lists one record per CDR3 protein. The data contain some 180,000 distinct CDR3 sequences, 10% to 15% of them singletons. Concerning this clonotype itself: The antigen remains unidentified.

Study results and caveats: A subset of responding clones appeared in pre-infection memory, suggesting cross-reactive memory joined. CD4+ contracting clones were found mainly in CM and EM, and CD8+ ones in EMRA.

The TCR sequence derives from a man aged 18 to 30 who had mild COVID-19 (a few samples of this study predate the infection). Cell type and time point are not known. Sequenced: PBMCs or a T cell subset sorted from them (not recorded which). The rearrangement uses TRBV29-1 and TRBJ1-2, with D unresolved. The CDR3 DNA reads TGCAGCGTTGCAGACTCACTGAACTATGGCTACACCTTC. This translates into CSVADSLNYGYTF.